One and the same sample provided the 7 T cell receptor beta chains below, sequenced in a study of tumor-infiltrating lymphocytes in primary liver carcinoma. With a constant-region primer, TCR beta cDNA was made from 450 to 650 ng of total RNA. ARM-PCR, slightly modified, supplied the TCR beta libraries through three nested multiplex PCR rounds. TRBV1-TRBV30 forward primers paired with a C-beta reverse primer drove the first two PCR rounds, 10 cycles each. Via MiXCR, TCRdb re-called the multiplex PCR reads, giving one row per CDR3 protein. This sample yields a few hundred thousand distinct CDR3 sequences, of which 50% to 60% are seen a single time; over 15% belongs to the top ten. Germline DNA was also extracted, and blood RNA was taken from unsorted whole blood. Sequencing used peripheral blood. The receptors stem from a woman in her twenties or thirties with primary liver carcinoma and hepatitis B virus infection.

Concerning this clonotype: Being one base from a much bigger clone, this may be a read error. The chain is built from TRBV5-6 and TRBJ1-5; a weak D match, TRBD1 (6 bases). Trimming pared 5 bases from V and 5 bases from J, leaving 8 bases between. Germline CDR1 SGHDT, CDR2 YYEEEE. The CDR3 totals 12 residues. Written as DNA, the CDR3 is TGTGCCAGCAGGTACAGGGATCAGCCCCAGCATTTT. This gives the protein CASRYRDQPQHF.

The rearrangement uses TRBV28 and TRBJ2-3, with D unclear. The CDR3 is 14 amino acids. V was shortened by 3 bases and J by 2 bases, with 9 bases between the two germline ends. CDR1 is MDHEN and CDR2 is SYDVKM in the germline V gene. CDR3 coding DNA: TGTGCCAGCAGTTTCTTGGCGGACACAGATACGCAGTATTTT. This codes for CASSFLADTDTQYF.

This clonotype has just one count. Its ends do not fully match the called genes, so a read error is possible. The genes are TRBV6-1 and TRBJ2-3, with D unresolved. CDR1 MNHNS and CDR2 SASEGT come from the germline V gene. The CDR3 is made up of 15 amino acids. Written as DNA, the CDR3 is TGTGTCAGCAGTGAAGGCCAGGCCAACACAGATACGCAGTATTTT. It codes for CVSSEGQANTDTQYF.

This clonotype was recorded a few times. The CDR3 does not close with the conserved phenylalanine or tryptophan, likely indicating a read error. The genes are TRBV13 and TRBJ2-7, with a weak D call TRBD2 (6 bases). The germline V gene has CDR1 PRHDT and CDR2 FYEKMQ (reference sequence). V dropped 0 bases and J dropped 4 bases, with 16 bases sitting between them. This CDR3 spans 16 amino acids. The CDR3 here is CASSLGMGRGQYEQYS. The CDR3 DNA is TGTGCCAGCAGCTTAGGCATGGGGCGGGGTCAGTACGAGCAGTACTCC.

V usage is TRBV9 and J usage is TRBJ1-4, with no clear D. The V end was cut by 0 bases, the J end by 0 bases, with 9 bases between. The CDR3 has 16 residues. Germline CDR1 SGDLS, CDR2 YYNGEE. The CDR3 loop reads CASSVGNRATNEKLFF. The CDR3 coding sequence is TGTGCCAGCAGCGTAGGAAACAGAGCAACTAATGAAAAACTGTTTTTT.

Details on this clonotype: Sequence at one end of the junction differs from germline and may be a read error. The CDR3, as DNA: TGCGCCAGCGGCCCGTGGATAGATACGCAGTATTTT. Translating gives CASGPWIDTQYF. V usage is TRBV11-2 and J usage is TRBJ2-3; D may be TRBD2 (5 bases). This CDR3 is built from 12 residues. Looked up from germline, CDR1 is SGHAT and CDR2 is FQNNGV.

Remarks on this clonotype: Relative to the germline gene, one junction end is altered; a read error may explain this. The chain carries TRBV29-1 and TRBJ2-3; 7 nucleotides match TRBD2. CDR3 length: 14 residues. Germline CDR1 and CDR2: SQVTM and ANQGSEA. For the CDR3, the DNA is TGTAGCGTTGGTCCCGGGAGGACCGGAGATACGCAGTATTTT. It encodes CSVGPGRTGDTQYF.